This T cell receptor beta chain derives from a study of T cell responses to AZD1222 COVID-19 vaccine. Method: immunoSEQ multiplex PCR; TCRdb's copy keeps in-frame clones and lacks some. This table has 100,000 to 150,000 clones, approximately 91% appearing once. The study's findings and limits: Seropositive status at baseline applied to only a handful of AZD1222 recipients. The sample set comprised mostly white British donors with more females, and clonal diversity was possibly underestimated.

Unmatched junction bases numbered 4, after V lost 9 bases and J lost 5 bases. This CDR3 is built from 13 residues. The germline V gene encodes CDR1 ENHRY and CDR2 SYGVKD. As to this clone: Its antigen is as yet unknown.

This TCR came from an adult in good health. Material: peripheral blood, obtained on day 0 of AZD1222 vaccination. The genes are TRBV10-3 and TRBJ1-6, with 7 positions matching TRBD1. The CDR3 region is CAIGQADNSPLHF. CDR3 coding DNA: TGTGCCATAGGACAGGCCGATAATTCACCCCTCCACTTT.